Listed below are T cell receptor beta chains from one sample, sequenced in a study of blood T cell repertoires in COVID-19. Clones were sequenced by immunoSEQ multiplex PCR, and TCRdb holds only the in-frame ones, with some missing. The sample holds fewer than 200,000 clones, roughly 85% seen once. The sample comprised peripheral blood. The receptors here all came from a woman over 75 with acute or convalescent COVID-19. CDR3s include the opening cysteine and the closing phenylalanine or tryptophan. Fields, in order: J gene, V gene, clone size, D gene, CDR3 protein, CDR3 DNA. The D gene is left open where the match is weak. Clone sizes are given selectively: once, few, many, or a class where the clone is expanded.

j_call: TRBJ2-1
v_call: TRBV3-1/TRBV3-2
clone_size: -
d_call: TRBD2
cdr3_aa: CASSQRTSGAPLGNEQFF
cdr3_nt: TGTGCCAGCAGCCAAAGGACTAGCGGGGCCCCCCTGGGGAATGAGCAGTTCTTC

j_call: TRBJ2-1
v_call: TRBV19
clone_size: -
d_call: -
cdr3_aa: CASLGEGVGEQFF
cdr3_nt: TGTGCCAGCCTCGGGGAGGGGGTAGGTGAGCAGTTCTTC

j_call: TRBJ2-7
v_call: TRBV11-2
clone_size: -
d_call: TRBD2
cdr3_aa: CASSLEGGSSYEQYF
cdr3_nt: TGTGCCAGCAGCTTAGAGGGGGGGAGCTCCTACGAGCAGTACTTC

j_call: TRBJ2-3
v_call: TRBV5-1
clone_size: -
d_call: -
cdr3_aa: CASSLDSTDTQYF
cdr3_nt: TGCGCCAGCAGTTTAGATAGCACAGATACGCAGTATTTT

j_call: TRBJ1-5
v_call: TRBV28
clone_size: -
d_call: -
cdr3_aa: CASSLWGGREHQPQHF
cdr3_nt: TGTGCCAGCAGTTTATGGGGAGGCCGGGAACATCAGCCCCAGCATTTT

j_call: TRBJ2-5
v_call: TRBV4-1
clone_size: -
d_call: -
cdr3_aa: CASSQAPTDQETQYF
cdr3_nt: TGCGCCAGCAGCCAAGCGCCGACAGATCAAGAGACCCAGTACTTC

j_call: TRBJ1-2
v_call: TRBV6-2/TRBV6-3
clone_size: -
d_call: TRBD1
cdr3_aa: CASSSKSTGSYGYTF
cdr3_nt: TGTGCCAGCAGCTCTAAATCGACAGGGAGCTATGGCTACACCTTC

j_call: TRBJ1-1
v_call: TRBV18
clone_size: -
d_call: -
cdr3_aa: CASTGRGDTEAFF
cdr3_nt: TGTGCCAGCACCGGGAGGGGGGACACTGAAGCTTTCTTT

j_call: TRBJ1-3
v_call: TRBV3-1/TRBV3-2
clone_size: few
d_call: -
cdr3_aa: CASSLVASGNTIYF
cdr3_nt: TGTGCCAGCAGCCTTGTAGCTTCTGGAAACACCATATATTTT

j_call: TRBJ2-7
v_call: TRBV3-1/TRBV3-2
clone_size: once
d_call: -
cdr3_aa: CASSQAPGGEQYF
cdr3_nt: TGTGCCAGCAGCCAAGCCCCAGGGGGGGAGCAGTACTTC

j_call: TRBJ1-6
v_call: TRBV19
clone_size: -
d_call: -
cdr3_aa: CASSSRQLSNNSPLHF
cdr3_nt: TGTGCTAGTAGTAGTCGACAGCTAAGTAATAATTCACCCCTCCACTTT

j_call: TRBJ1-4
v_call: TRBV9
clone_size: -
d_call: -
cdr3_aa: CASSVVATASNEKLFF
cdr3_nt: TGTGCCAGCAGCGTAGTAGCGACGGCCTCTAATGAAAAACTGTTTTTT

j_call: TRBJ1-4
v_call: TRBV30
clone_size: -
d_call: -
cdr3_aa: CAWSVPTGFDEKLFF
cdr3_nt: TGTGCCTGGAGTGTACCGACAGGATTTGATGAAAAACTGTTTTTT

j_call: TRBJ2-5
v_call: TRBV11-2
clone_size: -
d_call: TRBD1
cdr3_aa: CASSPPGTGQETQYF
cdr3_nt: TGTGCCAGCAGCCCTCCGGGGACAGGGCAAGAGACCCAGTACTTC

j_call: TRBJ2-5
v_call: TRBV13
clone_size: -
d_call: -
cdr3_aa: CASSFLGVAETQYF
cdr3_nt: TGTGCCAGCAGCTTTTTAGGGGTCGCAGAGACCCAGTACTTC

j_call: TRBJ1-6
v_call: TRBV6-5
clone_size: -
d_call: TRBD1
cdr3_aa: CASSGTGDNSPLHF
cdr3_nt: TGTGCCAGCTCAGGGACAGGCGATAATTCACCCCTCCACTTT

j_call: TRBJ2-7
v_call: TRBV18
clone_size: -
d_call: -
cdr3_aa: CASSPASYEQYF
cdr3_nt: TGTGCCAGCTCACCAGCTAGCTACGAGCAGTACTTC

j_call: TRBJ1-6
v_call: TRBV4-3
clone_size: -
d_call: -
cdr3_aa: CASSQGQYYNSPLHF
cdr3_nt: TGCGCCAGCAGCCAAGGACAATACTATAATTCACCCCTCCACTTT

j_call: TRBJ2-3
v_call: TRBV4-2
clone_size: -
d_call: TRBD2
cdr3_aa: CASSQDPASGGGTDTQYF
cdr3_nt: TGTGCCAGCAGCCAAGATCCGGCTAGCGGGGGGGGCACAGATACGCAGTATTTT

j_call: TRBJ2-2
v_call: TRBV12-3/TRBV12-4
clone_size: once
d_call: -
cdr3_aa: CASRTGSGELFF
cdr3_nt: TGTGCCAGCAGAACAGGGTCCGGGGAGCTGTTTTTT